Below, 15 T cell receptor beta chains from the same sample are listed, as sequenced in a study of PD-L1 blockade in urothelial cancer. Produced via immunoSEQ multiplex PCR; TCRdb's table is partial and in-frame only. The table shows fewer than 50,000 clones, with 90% occurring only once. Sequenced here: PBMCs, sampled around atezolizumab (anti-PD-L1) treatment. The receptor source for this set is a man aged 65-85 years with urothelial cancer.

The chain joins TRBV25-1 to TRBJ2-2, with 9 bases fitting TRBD1. Losses at the gene ends were 4 bases for V and 6 bases for J; bases not matched to a gene: 6. The CDR3 contains 15 residues. Germline CDR1 and CDR2: MGHDK and SYGVNS. This chain's CDR3 is CASSAEDRGSGELFF. DNA of the CDR3: TGTGCCAGCAGTGCCGAGGACAGGGGTTCCGGGGAGCTGTTTTTT.

This chain uses TRBV9 with TRBJ2-3; 9 nucleotides agree with TRBD1. V gave up 1 base and J gave up 0 bases; unmatched junction bases: 9. The germline V gene encodes CDR1 SGDLS and CDR2 YYNGEE. The CDR3 is 18 amino acids. The CDR3 is CASSVSIRQGDSTDTQYF. DNA for the CDR3: TGTGCCAGCAGCGTAAGCATAAGACAGGGGGATAGCACAGATACGCAGTATTTT.

This clone was seen just once. This chain connects TRBV4-1 to TRBJ1-4; the D gene is possibly TRBD1 (5 bases). The CDR3 extends over 18 amino acids. The germline V gene encodes CDR1 MGHRA and CDR2 YSYEKL. V was trimmed by 0 bases and J by 0 bases, leaving 14 bases between them. The CDR3 region is CASSQDQAGKTTNEKLFF. The CDR3 bases are TGCGCCAGCAGCCAAGATCAGGCAGGGAAGACAACTAATGAAAAACTGTTTTTT.

The J gene is TRBJ1-2, the V gene TRBV2, with 7 bases aligning to TRBD1. V shed 6 bases and J 2 bases; nucleotides not matched to a gene: 9. The germline V gene encodes CDR1 SNHLY and CDR2 FYNNEI. The CDR3 length is 15 residues. The CDR3 loop reads CASRATGLTNYGYTF. CDR3 bases: TGTGCCAGCAGGGCGACAGGGCTCACAAACTATGGCTACACCTTC.

The chain carries TRBV6-6 and TRBJ1-1, with D maybe TRBD1 (6 bases). This CDR3 comprises 11 residues. Trimming shortened V by 7 bases and J by 7 bases, and 10 bases separated the two germline ends. Germline assignment: CDR1 MNHNY and CDR2 SVGAGI (reference sequence). For the CDR3, the DNA is TGTGCCAGCACGACGACAGGTGAAGCTTTCTTT. This codes for CASTTTGEAFF.

This CDR3 is CSVEKQGKETQYF. In nucleotides, the CDR3 is TGCAGCGTTGAAAAACAGGGGAAAGAGACCCAGTACTTC. The J gene is TRBJ2-5, the V gene TRBV29-1; 7 bases map to TRBD1. Germline lookup yields CDR1 SQVTM and CDR2 ANQGSEA. V was clipped by 2 bases and J by 3 bases; unmatched bases: 3. This CDR3 spans 13 amino acids.

The V call is TRBV27, the J call TRBJ1-5; D ambiguous. The germline V and J ends were trimmed by 3 bases and 3 bases, with 9 bases remaining between them. Germline V CDR1 and CDR2: MNHEY, SMNVEV (reference sequence). CDR3 length equals 14 residues. The CDR3 DNA sequence: TGTGCCAGCAGTTTTAGTCCTTCCAATCAGCCCCAGCATTTT. Translation: CASSFSPSNQPQHF.

V usage is TRBV28 and J usage is TRBJ2-1, with 11 bases matching TRBD1. The germline V gene has CDR1 MDHEN and CDR2 SYDVKM. V trimming: 7 bases; J trimming: 3 bases; junction bases outside the gene matches: 8. The CDR3 runs 16 residues. CDR3 loop: CASTLGGTGGYNEQFF. For the CDR3, the DNA is TGTGCCAGCACCCTCGGCGGGACAGGGGGCTACAATGAGCAGTTCTTC.

The V gene is TRBV6-5, the J gene TRBJ2-6; the D gene is possibly TRBD2 (6 bases). Trimming pared 6 bases from V and 0 bases from J, leaving 9 bases between. The CDR3 is made up of 15 amino acids. Per germline, CDR1 MNHEY and CDR2 SVGAGI. The DNA for the CDR3 is TGTGCCAGCAGGGGACTGGCCTCTGGGGCCAACGTCCTGACTTTC. Its protein is CASRGLASGANVLTF.

This sequence joins TRBV7-3 and TRBJ2-1, with D perhaps matching TRBD2 (7 bases). This CDR3 comprises 15 residues. Trimming left V 5 bases short and J 5 bases short, with 16 bases between. Germline V CDR1 and CDR2: SGHTA, FQGTGA. The CDR3 nucleotides are TGTGCCAGCAGCCGGCTCGGGGGGCGTGACAATGAGCAGTTCTTC. Residues: CASSRLGGRDNEQFF. The full variable domain, in which reference TRBV7-3 and TRBJ2-1 provide the parts outside the CDR3, is GAGVSQTPSNKVTEKGKYVELRCDPISGHTALYWYRQSLGQGPEFLIYFQGTGAADDSGLPNDRFFAVRPEGSVSTLKIQRTERGDSAVYLCASSRLGGRDNEQFFGPGTRLTVL.

V gene TRBV30 combines with J gene TRBJ2-7; TRBD2 matches at 8 bases. The trim removed 3 bases at V and 3 bases at J, leaving 10 bases unmatched. This CDR3 has 15 amino acids. Looked up from germline, CDR1 is GTSNPN and CDR2 is SVGIG (reference sequence). The CDR3 DNA follows: TGTGCCTGGAGGAACGTAGCGGGAATGTACTACGAGCAGTACTTC. It translates to CAWRNVAGMYYEQYF.

This clone appeared a few times. This sequence joins TRBV5-6 and TRBJ2-2, with a weak D call TRBD1 (6 bases). Trimming left V 4 bases short and J 7 bases short, with 20 bases between. Germline V gene lookup returns CDR1 SGHDT and CDR2 YYEEEE. This CDR3 contains 16 residues. The CDR3 DNA reads as TGTGCCAGCAGCCCGGGGCTGAGCAGGGGTGGCGGGGAGCTGTTTTTT. Translating it yields CASSPGLSRGGGELFF.

This chain joins TRBV4-1 and TRBJ2-3; 9 nucleotides align to TRBD2. Germline V lookup: CDR1 MGHRA, CDR2 YSYEKL. The CDR3 sequence is 18 residues long. V dropped 0 bases and J dropped 7; count of bases not matched to a gene: 14. DNA for the CDR3: TGCGCCAGCAGCCAAGATAGCCCCCTAGCGGGGTTCATGAATACGCAGTATTTT. Its protein is CASSQDSPLAGFMNTQYF.

The chain has TRBV28 and TRBJ1-3, with D unresolved. The CDR3 loop spans 17 amino acids. CDR1 and CDR2 (germline): MDHEN, SYDVKM. Trimming pared 4 bases from V and 0 bases from J, leaving 16 bases between. CDR3 DNA sequence: TGTGCCAGCAGTTCCTCTCAAACAGCAAGCTCTGGAAACACCATATATTTT. As protein: CASSSSQTASSGNTIYF.

The gene calls are TRBV9 and TRBJ2-1; TRBD1 matches 7 bases. Per the germline V gene, CDR1 is SGDLS and CDR2 is YYNGEE. The V gene end was trimmed by 8 bases and the J gene end by 0 bases; junction bases not matched to a gene: 8. This CDR3 is built from 15 residues. The chain's CDR3 is CASSIGTVSYNEQFF. The CDR3 DNA follows: TGTGCCAGTAGCATCGGGACAGTCTCCTACAATGAGCAGTTCTTC. Using reference TRBV9 and TRBJ2-1 for the parts outside the CDR3, the full variable domain is DSGVTQTPKHLITATGQRVTLRCSPRSGDLSVYWYQQSLDQGLQFLIQYYNGEERAKGNILERFSAQQFPDLHSELNLSSLELGDSALYFCASSIGTVSYNEQFFGPGTRLTVL.